This T cell receptor (beta chain) originates from a study of regulatory T cells in long-lasting Graves disease. Study background: Positive TSH receptor antibodies alongside over 5 years of antithyroid drugs were what marked Graves' disease as persistent.

The time point denotes: persistent/refractory GD, antithyroid drugs over 5 years with positive TRAb. With RNA extracted from PBMCs as input, the TCR library was made. CDR3 regions were amplified by Arm-PCR using iRepertoire HTBI primers to build TCR beta libraries. MiXCR, run by TCRdb on the multiplex PCR reads, gives a single entry per CDR3 protein. The sample has over 250,000 distinct CDR3 sequences; around 21% are singletons. This CDR3 contains 13 residues. Trimming pared 3 bases from V and 2 bases from J, leaving 5 bases between. Germline CDR1 and CDR2: SGHTA and FQGNSA. The chain has TRBV7-2 and TRBJ2-1; D gene ambiguous. This TCR was sampled from a female donor with Graves disease. Sequencing used peripheral blood mononuclear cells (PBMCs), obtained when the disease was refractory, from a patient treated with antithyroid drugs. Here the CDR3 DNA reads TGTGCCAGCAGCTTGATAGCCTACAATGAGCAGTTCTTC. Translating gives CASSLIAYNEQFF.